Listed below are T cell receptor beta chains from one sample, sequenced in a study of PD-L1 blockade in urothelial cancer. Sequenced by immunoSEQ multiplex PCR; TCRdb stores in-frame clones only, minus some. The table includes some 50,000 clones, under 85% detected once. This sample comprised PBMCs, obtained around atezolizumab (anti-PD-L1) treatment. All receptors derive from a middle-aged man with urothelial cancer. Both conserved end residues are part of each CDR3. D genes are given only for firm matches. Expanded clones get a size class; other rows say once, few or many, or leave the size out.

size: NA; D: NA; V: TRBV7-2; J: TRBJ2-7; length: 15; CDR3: CASSLTGGSSYEQYF; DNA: TGTGCCAGCAGCTTAACTGGCGGTAGCTCCTACGAGCAGTACTTC
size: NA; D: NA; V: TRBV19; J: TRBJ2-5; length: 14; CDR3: CASTRTGSGETQYF; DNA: TGTGCCAGTACCCGGACGGGGTCGGGGGAGACCCAGTACTTC
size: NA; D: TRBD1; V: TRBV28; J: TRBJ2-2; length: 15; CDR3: CASSSWTGRTGELFF; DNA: TGTGCCAGCAGTTCTTGGACAGGGCGGACCGGGGAGCTGTTTTTT
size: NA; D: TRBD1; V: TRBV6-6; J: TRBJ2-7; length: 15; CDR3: CASHPRGTGGNEQYF; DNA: TGTGCCAGCCACCCCCGCGGGACAGGGGGGAACGAGCAGTACTTC
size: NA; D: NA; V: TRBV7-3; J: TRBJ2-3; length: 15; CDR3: CASSFGGAGTDTQYF; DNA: TGTGCCAGCAGCTTCGGTGGGGCGGGCACAGATACGCAGTATTTT
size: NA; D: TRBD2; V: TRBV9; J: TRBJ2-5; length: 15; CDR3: CASSISGRSQETQYF; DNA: TGTGCCAGCAGTATAAGCGGGAGATCGCAAGAGACCCAGTACTTC
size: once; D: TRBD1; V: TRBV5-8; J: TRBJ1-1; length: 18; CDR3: CASSLMSPGQTLNTEAFF; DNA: TGTGCCAGCAGCTTAATGAGTCCGGGACAGACACTGAACACTGAAGCTTTCTTT
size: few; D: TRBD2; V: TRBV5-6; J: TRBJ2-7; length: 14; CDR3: CASSGLAVIYEQYF; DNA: TGTGCCAGCAGCGGACTAGCTGTTATCTACGAGCAGTACTTC
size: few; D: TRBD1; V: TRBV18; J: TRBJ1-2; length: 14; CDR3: CASSQGQVHYGYTF; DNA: TGTGCCAGCTCACAGGGACAGGTGCACTATGGCTACACCTTC
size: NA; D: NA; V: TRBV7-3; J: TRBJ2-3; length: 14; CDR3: CASSSTLGGNTQYF; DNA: TGTGCCAGCAGCTCAACCCTAGGGGGTAATACGCAGTATTTT
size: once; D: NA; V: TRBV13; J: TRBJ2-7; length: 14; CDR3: CASSQRAVTYEQYF; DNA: TGTGCCAGCAGCCAGCGGGCAGTAACCTACGAGCAGTACTTC
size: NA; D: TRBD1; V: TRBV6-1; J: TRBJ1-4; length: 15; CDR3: CASSAKDRVGEKLFF; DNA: TGTGCCAGCAGTGCAAAAGACAGGGTGGGGGAAAAACTGTTTTTT
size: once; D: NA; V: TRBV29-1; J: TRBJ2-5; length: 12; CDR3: CSARLGPETQYF; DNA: TGCAGCGCCCGGTTGGGGCCGGAGACCCAGTACTTC
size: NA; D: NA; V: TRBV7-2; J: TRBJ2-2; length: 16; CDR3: CASSRRQIANTGELFF; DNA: TGTGCCAGCAGCAGGAGACAGATTGCGAACACCGGGGAGCTGTTTTTT
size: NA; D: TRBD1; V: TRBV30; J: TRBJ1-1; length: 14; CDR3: CACDTGGLGTEAFF; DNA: TGTGCCTGCGATACAGGGGGCCTAGGAACTGAAGCTTTCTTT
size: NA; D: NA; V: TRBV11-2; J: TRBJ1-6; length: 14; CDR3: CASSLGTGNSPLHF; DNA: TGTGCCAGCAGCTTAGGGACGGGAAATTCACCCCTCCACTTT
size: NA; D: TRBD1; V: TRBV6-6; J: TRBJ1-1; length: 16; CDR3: CASSFQKGQLNTEAFF; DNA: TGTGCCAGCAGTTTCCAGAAGGGACAGTTGAACACTGAAGCTTTCTTT
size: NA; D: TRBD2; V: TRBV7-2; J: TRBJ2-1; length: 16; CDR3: CASSSLTSGRNNEQFF; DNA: TGTGCCAGCAGCTCGCTAACTAGCGGGAGAAACAATGAGCAGTTCTTC
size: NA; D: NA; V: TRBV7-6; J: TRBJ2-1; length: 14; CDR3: CASSLAQGVAEQFF; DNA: TGTGCCAGCAGCTTAGCGCAGGGTGTGGCAGAGCAGTTCTTC
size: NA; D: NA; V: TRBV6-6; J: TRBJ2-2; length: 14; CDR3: CASMTRGVTGELFF; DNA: TGTGCCAGCATGACTAGAGGGGTCACCGGGGAGCTGTTTTTT
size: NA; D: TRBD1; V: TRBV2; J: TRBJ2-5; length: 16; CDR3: CASSEARGTGQETQYF; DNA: TGTGCCAGCAGTGAAGCAAGGGGGACAGGGCAAGAGACCCAGTACTTC
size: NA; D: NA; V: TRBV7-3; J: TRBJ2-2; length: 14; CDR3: CASSPSVNTGELFF; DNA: TGTGCCAGCAGCCCAAGCGTGAACACCGGGGAGCTGTTTTTT
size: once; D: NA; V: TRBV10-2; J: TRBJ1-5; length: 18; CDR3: CASSESLIVDRVDQPQHF; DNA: TGCGCCAGCAGTGAGTCACTGATAGTCGACAGAGTAGATCAGCCCCAGCATTTT
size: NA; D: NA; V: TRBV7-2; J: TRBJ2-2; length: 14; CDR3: CASSPVAGSGELFF; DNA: TGTGCCAGCAGCCCAGTGGCAGGCTCCGGGGAGCTGTTTTTT
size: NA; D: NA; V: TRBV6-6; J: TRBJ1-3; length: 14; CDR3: CASSYDNSGNTIYF; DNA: TGTGCCAGCAGTTACGACAACTCTGGAAACACCATATATTTT
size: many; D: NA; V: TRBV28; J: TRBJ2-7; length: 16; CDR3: CASGGARRASSYEQYF; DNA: TGTGCCAGCGGGGGAGCGAGGAGGGCTAGCTCCTACGAGCAGTACTTC
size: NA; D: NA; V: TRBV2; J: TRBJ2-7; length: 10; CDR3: CASGTYEQYF; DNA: TGTGCCAGCGGCACCTACGAGCAGTACTTC
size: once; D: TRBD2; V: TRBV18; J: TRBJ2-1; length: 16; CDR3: CASSPLTSAYYNEQFF; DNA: TGTGCCAGCTCGCCGTTGACTAGCGCCTACTACAATGAGCAGTTCTTC
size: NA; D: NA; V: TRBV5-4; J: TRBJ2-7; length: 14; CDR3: CASSLAGTYYEQYF; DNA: TGTGCCAGCAGCTTGGCCGGGACATATTACGAGCAGTACTTC